This passage covers 23 T cell receptor beta chains from one sample sequenced in a study of spatial heterogeneity in lung cancer. Time point of the sample: sample taken at primary tumor resection. Whole RNA from tumor, nontumor lung or frozen PBMC was sequenced unsorted. MiXCR was run by TCRdb on the 5' RACE reads, yielding one entry per CDR3 protein. The data hold 3,500 to 5,000 distinct CDR3 sequences, with around half observed a single time. The sequencing here drew on PBMCs, taken at surgery. These receptors were collected from a female donor with early-stage non-small cell lung cancer.

Comments on this clonotype: This beta chain is a stray sequence in a library constructed for alpha chains; its clone size is not meaningful. The chain links TRBV10-3 to TRBJ2-2, with D tentatively TRBD1 (5 bases). V was shortened by 6 bases and J by 7 bases, with 6 bases between the two germline ends. This CDR3 comprises 11 residues. Germline CDR1 reads ENHRY; CDR2 reads SYGVKD. CDR3: CAIRTDGELFF. CDR3 bases: TGTGCCATCAGGACAGACGGGGAGCTGTTTTTT.

For this clonotype: Little can be read into the size of this beta chain, an off-target read in a library designed for alpha chains. This chain links TRBV3-1 with TRBJ1-4; maybe TRBD1 (6 bases). The CDR3 sequence is 13 residues long. V was shortened by 4 bases and J by 15 bases, with 18 bases between the two germline ends. From germline, CDR1 is LGHDT and CDR2 YNNKEL (reference sequence). The CDR3 region is CASSPYFRDILFF. For the CDR3, the DNA is TGTGCCAGCAGCCCCTACTTCCGGGACATTTTGTTTTTT.

This clonotype was counted between two and nine times. The size of this beta chain means little, since it is a stray read in a library made for alpha chains. The chain couples TRBV5-6 to TRBJ1-5; unclear D gene. The CDR3 runs 16 residues. V was shortened by 3 bases and J by 3 bases, with 16 bases between the two germline ends. Germline values: CDR1 SGHDT, CDR2 YYEEEE. The CDR3 is CASSSWEAAINQPQHF. Here the CDR3 DNA reads TGTGCCAGCAGCTCTTGGGAGGCAGCGATCAATCAGCCCCAGCATTTT.

This clonotype was counted between two and nine times. The size of this beta chain means little, since it is a stray read in a library made for alpha chains. This rearrangement joins TRBV12-3 or TRBV12-4 to TRBJ2-1; D is ambiguous. The CDR3 is 14 residues long. V gave up 9 bases and J gave up 4 bases, with 16 bases separating them. This CDR3 reads CASWAEEGYNEQFF. DNA of the CDR3: TGTGCCAGTTGGGCGGAAGAAGGATACAATGAGCAGTTCTTC.

This clonotype was counted a few times. A library made for alpha chains picked up this beta chain off target, so its size means little. V and J are TRBV25-1 and TRBJ2-1; no firm D call. The V end lost 3 bases, the J end lost 9 bases, and 3 bases lay between the germline ends. Germline CDR1 MGHDK, CDR2 SYGVNS. This CDR3 spans 10 amino acids. The CDR3 nucleotides read TGTGCCAGCAGTGAGTTTGAGCAGTTCTTC. Protein sequence: CASSEFEQFF. The whole variable domain, remainder taken from reference TRBV25-1 and TRBJ2-1, is EADIYQTPRYLVIGTGKKITLECSQTMGHDKMYWYQQDPGMELHLIHYSYGVNSTEKGDLSSESTVSRIRTEHFPLTLESARPSHTSQYLCASSEFEQFFGPGTRLTVL.

In this sample, this clonotype turned up a few times. Since it is a stray read in a library aimed at alpha chains, this beta chain has a size that is not meaningful. This chain uses TRBV19 with TRBJ2-1, with 11 bases matching TRBD2. The CDR3 has 17 residues. The germline gives CDR1 LNHDA, CDR2 SQIVND (reference sequence). V was clipped by 5 bases and J by 8 bases; unmatched bases: 14. CDR3 sequence: CASSASSGGAFFYEQFF. CDR3 nucleotides: TGTGCCAGTAGTGCTAGTAGCGGGGGGGCCTTTTTTTATGAGCAGTTCTTC.

About this clonotype: This beta chain turned up in a library designed for alpha chains; as an off-target read, its abundance says little. This chain connects TRBV24-1 to TRBJ2-2; D unclear. This CDR3 contains 12 residues. With 4 bases removed from V and 8 bases from J, the gap between germline ends came to 7 bases. CDR1 and CDR2 (germline): KGHDR, SFDVKD. The CDR3 reads CATSESGGELFF. DNA of the CDR3: TGTGCCACCAGTGAGTCCGGTGGGGAGCTGTTTTTT.

On this clonotype itself: The library was prepared for alpha chains; this beta chain is a stray read, so its frequency means little. The chain employs TRBV12-3 or TRBV12-4 and TRBJ2-4; 9 positions match TRBD1. The CDR3 runs to 14 residues. The V segment lost 6 bases and the J segment 4 bases; nucleotides outside the gene matches: 4. CDR3 loop: CASRSGQGKNIQYF. CDR3 DNA: TGTGCCAGCAGATCGGGACAGGGAAAAAACATTCAGTACTTC.

For this clonotype: The library was designed around alpha chains, so this beta chain is a stray read whose abundance carries little weight. The J gene is TRBJ2-3, the V gene TRBV2; 9 bases line up with TRBD1. V was clipped by 6 bases and J by 14 bases; unmatched bases: 9. There are 12 residues in the CDR3. CDR1 is SNHLY and CDR2 is FYNNEI in the germline V gene. CDR3 nucleotides: TGTGCCAGCAGCTTCCCGGGACAGGGTCCGTATTTT. Encoded protein: CASSFPGQGPYF.

As regards this clonotype: The library was built for alpha chains, so this beta chain is an off-target read and its size means little. The V gene is TRBV12-3 or TRBV12-4, the J gene TRBJ2-7; 7 bases are a match to TRBD1. V lost 5 bases and J lost 1; bases outside the gene matches: 5. There are 14 residues in the CDR3. CDR3 nucleotide sequence: TGTGCCAGCAGTCCATACAGGGGATCCTACGAGCAGTACTTC. Encoded protein: CASSPYRGSYEQYF.

This clonotype was counted between two and nine times. The size of this beta chain means little, since it is a stray read in a library made for alpha chains. The rearrangement uses TRBV4-3 and TRBJ2-2, with 10 bases matching TRBD2. Germline V gives CDR1 LGHNA, CDR2 YSLEER. Trimming took 0 bases from V and 5 from J; bases not matched to a gene: 3. This CDR3 has 16 amino acids. The CDR3 loop is CASSQDGSGRTGELFF. The CDR3 nucleotides read TGCGCCAGCAGCCAAGACGGTAGCGGGAGGACCGGGGAGCTGTTTTTT.

A note on this clonotype: This beta chain is a stray sequence in a library constructed for alpha chains; its clone size is not meaningful. The genes are TRBV19 and TRBJ2-1, with a possible D match to TRBD1 (6 bases). The length of the CDR3 is 14 residues. Germline lookup yields CDR1 LNHDA and CDR2 SQIVND (reference sequence). The V gene lost 3 bases and the J gene lost 7 bases, with 13 bases spanning the gap. CDR3 loop: CASSIVVGGNEQFF. DNA of the CDR3: TGTGCCAGTAGTATTGTTGTAGGGGGAAATGAGCAGTTCTTC.

Points on this clonotype: This beta chain is an off-target read within a library intended for alpha chains, so its frequency means little. The V gene is TRBV7-8, the J gene TRBJ2-7, with D tentatively TRBD1 or TRBD2 (7 bases each). V shed 1 base and J shed 3 bases, with 13 bases lying between them. Per the germline V gene, CDR1 is SGHVS and CDR2 is FQNEAQ. The CDR3 totals 15 residues. CDR3 nucleotides: TGTGCCAGCAGCTTAGACAGGGGACTATACTACGAGCAGTACTTC. Residues: CASSLDRGLYYEQYF.

The sample holds one count of this clonotype. In a library made to pick up alpha chains, this beta chain is a stray read with a size that means little. The chain combines TRBV7-2 with TRBJ2-7; no firm D call. This CDR3 is built from 12 residues. Germline V CDR1 and CDR2: SGHTA, FQGNSA. Trimming left V 0 bases short and J 6 bases short, with 6 bases between. The CDR3 region is CASSLAGREQYF. As DNA, the CDR3 is TGTGCCAGCAGCTTAGCAGGGCGCGAGCAGTACTTC.

This clonotype rates as large. A library made for alpha chains picked up this beta chain off target, so its size means little. The CDR3 here is CASRWGNEQFF. DNA of the CDR3: TGTGCCAGCAGGTGGGGCAATGAGCAGTTCTTC. V usage is TRBV5-6 and J usage is TRBJ2-1; the D is unclear. The CDR3 consists of 11 residues. Germline values: CDR1 SGHDT, CDR2 YYEEEE. The V and J ends lost 5 bases and 6 bases respectively, with 6 bases between them.

As to this clonotype: The size of this beta chain means little, since it is a stray read in a library made for alpha chains. The chain links TRBV10-3 to TRBJ2-1; D not resolved. Trimming took off 2 bases at V and 12 bases at J, with 11 bases between the two ends. Germline lookup yields CDR1 ENHRY and CDR2 SYGVKD. The CDR3 covers 12 residues. The CDR3 spells CAISEPDRLQFF. As DNA, the CDR3 is TGTGCCATCAGTGAGCCGGATCGCTTGCAGTTCTTC.

This clonotype was counted only a few times. Little can be read into the size of this beta chain, an off-target read in a library designed for alpha chains. This CDR3 reads CASSARAGSTDTQYF. CDR3 in DNA: TGTGCCAGCAGCGCCAGGGCAGGGAGCACAGATACGCAGTATTTT. V and J are TRBV7-2 and TRBJ2-3; the D gene is possibly TRBD1 (5 bases). V shed 5 bases and J shed 0 bases, with 12 bases lying between them. Germline assignment: CDR1 SGHTA and CDR2 FQGNSA. The CDR3 has 15 residues.

This clonotype was counted only a few times. For a library built for alpha chains, this beta chain is a stray read; little rests on its size. The CDR3 region has the DNA TGTGCCAGCAGCTTTGGTGTAAATGAGCAGTTCTTC. Encoded protein: CASSFGVNEQFF. This chain links TRBV7-9 with TRBJ2-1; D is undetermined. In germline, CDR1 is SEHNR, CDR2 FQNEAQ (reference sequence). This CDR3 spans 12 amino acids. Trimming cost V 3 bases and J 7 bases, with 7 bases left between them.

Remarks on this clonotype: This beta chain lies outside the target of a library built for alpha chains; its clone size means little. The rearrangement joins TRBV20-1 to TRBJ2-2; D tentatively reads TRBD1 or TRBD2 (6 bases each). This CDR3 is built from 13 residues. Trimming shortened V by 5 bases and J by 3 bases, and 10 bases separated the two germline ends. The V gene's germline CDR1 is DFQATT and CDR2 SNEGSKA (reference sequence). The CDR3 region has the DNA TGCAGTGCTCAGGAGGGGGACACCGGGGAGCTGTTTTTT. This gives the protein CSAQEGDTGELFF.

A word on this clonotype: Little can be read into the size of this beta chain, an off-target read in a library designed for alpha chains. V is TRBV10-3 and J is TRBJ2-1; TRBD2 matches at 7 bases. Germline V lookup: CDR1 ENHRY, CDR2 SYGVKD. The CDR3 runs 12 residues. With V trimmed by 11 bases and J by 9 bases, 10 bases remained unmatched. CDR3 in amino acids: CASLGAGVEQFF. The CDR3 coding sequence is TGTGCCTCCCTCGGGGCGGGAGTTGAGCAGTTCTTC.

Points on this clonotype: A library made for alpha chains picked up this beta chain off target, so its size means little. The chain links TRBV11-2 to TRBJ2-3; 8 bases map to TRBD1. The CDR3 runs to 14 residues. Germline loops: CDR1 SGHAT, CDR2 FQNNGV. The ends lost 5 bases at V and 5 bases at J; junction bases unmatched: 6. Written as DNA, the CDR3 is TGTGCCAGCAGCGGCAGGGGGCAAGGAGATACGCAGTATTTT. Its translation: CASSGRGQGDTQYF.

For this clonotype: This beta chain was picked up by a library intended for alpha chains and is off target, so its count carries little meaning. This chain joins TRBV7-3 and TRBJ2-1, with 10 positions matching TRBD2. V gave up 3 bases and J gave up 10 bases; unmatched junction bases: 9. The CDR3 runs 15 residues. Looked up from germline, CDR1 is SGHTA and CDR2 is FQGTGA. In DNA, the CDR3 is TGTGCCAGCAGCTTCAGTAGCGGGGGGCCCCGGGAGCAGTTCTTC. It specifies CASSFSSGGPREQFF.

Details on this clonotype: For a library built for alpha chains, this beta chain is a stray read; little rests on its size. This chain uses TRBV27 with TRBJ2-7; no reliable D call. The CDR3 contains 11 residues. V shed 6 bases and J shed 4 bases, with 7 bases lying between them. Looked up from germline, CDR1 is MNHEY and CDR2 is SMNVEV (reference sequence). The CDR3 DNA reads TGTGCCAGCAGCCTTCGGTACGAGCAGTACGTC. Translation: CASSLRYEQYV.